This T cell receptor (beta chain) was captured in a study of blood T cell repertoires in COVID-19. Across the whole study: Sites in the United States, Italy and Spain provided acute and convalescent COVID-19 samples.

Per the original methods: Amplifying reference gene primers gave estimates of nucleated cell counts. Data came from immunoSEQ multiplex PCR; TCRdb stores just in-frame clones and leaves some out. The V and J calls and clone size come from that table; D and trimming were worked out from the DNA. This table has over 250,000 clones, 85% to 90% appearing once. In germline, CDR1 is SGHRS, CDR2 YFSETQ. This CDR3 spans 15 amino acids. V lost 1 base, J lost 6 bases, and 7 bases stayed unmatched. This sequence joins TRBV5-1 and TRBJ2-1, with 7 positions matching TRBD1. The material sequenced was peripheral blood. The sequence came from a woman between 40 and 55 years old who had recovered from COVID-19. Here the CDR3 reads CASSLLGQAFNEQFF. The CDR3 DNA is TGCGCCAGCAGCTTGTTAGGACAGGCTTTCAATGAGCAGTTCTTC.